The rows below give T cell receptor beta chains drawn from one sample of a study of STAT5B mutations in CD4+ large granular lymphocyte leukemia. Measured with immunoSEQ multiplex PCR; TCRdb has only the in-frame clones, and not every one. This sample carries roughly 34,000 clones, about four fifths of them seen once, and the ten largest clones take roughly 4.5%. Input material: CD4+ T cells from blood buffy coats. The source of these receptors is a human donor in good health. The CDR3 runs from the conserved cysteine through the conserved F or W. Fields, in order: V gene, clone size, J gene, D gene, CDR3 protein, CDR3 DNA. D genes are given only for firm matches. For some rows the clone size is stated as once, few or many, or as a class when expanded; others skip it.

TRBV6-5	NA	TRBJ2-7	TRBD2	CASSSAGGPSGYEQYF	TGTGCCAGCAGTTCCGCCGGCGGCCCTAGCGGCTACGAGCAGTACTTC
TRBV19	NA	TRBJ2-7	NA	CASSNRRRDKSYEQYF	TGTGCCAGTAGTAATCGGCGTAGGGACAAGTCCTACGAGCAGTACTTC
TRBV6-6	NA	TRBJ2-5	NA	CASSYSTETQYF	TGTGCCAGCAGTTACTCGACGGAGACCCAGTACTTC
TRBV25-1	NA	TRBJ1-1	NA	CASSEPNSEAFF	TGTGCCAGCAGTGAGCCGAACAGTGAAGCTTTCTTT
TRBV7-9	few	TRBJ1-1	NA	CASSFGDTEAFF	TGTGCCAGCAGCTTCGGGGACACTGAAGCTTTCTTT
TRBV21-1	once	TRBJ2-1	NA	CASSKERTGRGEQFF	TGTGCCAGCAGCAAAGAACGGACAGGGAGAGGTGAGCAGTTCTTC
TRBV19	once	TRBJ1-4	NA	CASSNGGGDEKLFF	TGTGCCAGTAGTAACGGTGGCGGGGATGAAAAACTGTTTTTT
TRBV7-2	once	TRBJ2-3	TRBD2	CASMELAGGPDTQYF	TGTGCCAGCATGGAACTAGCGGGAGGGCCAGATACGCAGTATTTT
TRBV5-1	once	TRBJ1-2	NA	CASSPEPGRGAYGYTF	TGCGCCAGCAGCCCCGAGCCCGGCAGGGGAGCATATGGCTACACCTTC
TRBV4-1	NA	TRBJ1-1	TRBD1	CASSPNPQGEYGNTEAFF	TGCGCCAGCAGCCCCAACCCACAGGGGGAGTATGGTAACACTGAAGCTTTCTTT
TRBV19	NA	TRBJ2-7	NA	CASSIFGGQGTFYEQYF	TGTGCCAGTAGTATTTTTGGAGGTCAGGGGACTTTCTACGAGCAGTACTTC
TRBV5-1	NA	TRBJ2-1	NA	CASNQGRNNEQFF	TGCGCCAGCAACCAGGGACGGAACAATGAGCAGTTCTTC
TRBV10-3	NA	TRBJ1-2	NA	CAISETSGARRGYTF	TGTGCCATCAGTGAAACGTCGGGGGCGCGTCGTGGCTACACCTTC
TRBV28	NA	TRBJ2-6	TRBD2	CASTAGGSSGANVLTF	TGTGCCAGCACGGCGGGGGGAAGCTCTGGGGCCAACGTCCTGACTTTC
TRBV29-1	NA	TRBJ1-1	NA	CSVEDTVALIGAFF	TGCAGCGTTGAAGACACAGTGGCCCTAATAGGCGCTTTCTTT
TRBV5-1	NA	TRBJ2-7	NA	CASSYASPTYEQYF	TGCGCCAGCAGCTACGCATCTCCTACCTACGAGCAGTACTTC
TRBV19	NA	TRBJ2-1	TRBD1	CASSIGQGASEQFF	TGTGCCAGTAGTATTGGACAGGGGGCCAGTGAGCAGTTCTTC
TRBV19	NA	TRBJ2-1	NA	CASSNHDRHSYNEQFF	TGTGCCAGTAGTAATCACGACAGGCACTCCTACAATGAGCAGTTCTTC